This T cell receptor (beta chain) was identified in a study of spatial heterogeneity in lung cancer. Whole-study findings and limits: The study found that expanded intratumoral alpha and beta TCR counts tracked tumor mutation counts.

This clonotype was counted only a few times. What it binds is not known. Time point specified: sample taken at primary tumor resection. This CDR3 region has 14 residues. Germline V gene sequence: CDR1 SGHTA, CDR2 FQGNSA. Trimming cost V 6 bases and J 6 bases; bases outside gene matches: 5. TCRdb re-called the 5' RACE reads with MiXCR, one entry per CDR3 protein. The top ten clones hold about 24% of a sample with more than 25,000 distinct CDR3 sequences, 7.1% of them seen once. This sequence joins TRBV7-2 and TRBJ2-4, with TRBD1 matching over 10 bases. The input for sequencing was lung tumor tissue, taken at surgery. The clonotype was recovered from a male donor with early-stage non-small cell lung cancer. CDR3 in amino acids: CASRTGTGVNIQYF. The CDR3 nucleotides are TGTGCCAGCAGGACCGGGACAGGGGTAAACATTCAGTACTTC.